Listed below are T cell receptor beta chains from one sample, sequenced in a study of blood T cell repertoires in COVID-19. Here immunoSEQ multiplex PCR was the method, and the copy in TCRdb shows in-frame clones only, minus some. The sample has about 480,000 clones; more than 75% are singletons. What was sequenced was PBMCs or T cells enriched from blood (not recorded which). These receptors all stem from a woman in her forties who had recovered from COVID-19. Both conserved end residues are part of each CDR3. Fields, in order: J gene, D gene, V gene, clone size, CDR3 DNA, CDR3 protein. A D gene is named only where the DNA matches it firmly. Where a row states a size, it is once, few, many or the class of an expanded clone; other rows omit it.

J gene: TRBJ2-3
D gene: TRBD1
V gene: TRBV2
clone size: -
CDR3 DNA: TGTGCCAGCAGTGCCGACAGGGTGGGTACAGATACGCAGTATTTT
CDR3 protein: CASSADRVGTDTQYF

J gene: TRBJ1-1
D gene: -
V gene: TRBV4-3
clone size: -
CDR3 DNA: TGCGCCAGCAGCCAATTTCTTGAGGGAGAAGCTTTCTTT
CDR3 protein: CASSQFLEGEAFF

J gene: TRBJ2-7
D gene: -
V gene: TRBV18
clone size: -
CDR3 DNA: TGTGCCAGCTCCCCAACCAGTGACTACGAGCAGTACTTC
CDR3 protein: CASSPTSDYEQYF

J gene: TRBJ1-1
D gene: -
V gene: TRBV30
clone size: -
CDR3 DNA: TGTGCCTGGAGTTTGGACAGAGAGAACACTGAAGCTTTCTTT
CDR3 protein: CAWSLDRENTEAFF

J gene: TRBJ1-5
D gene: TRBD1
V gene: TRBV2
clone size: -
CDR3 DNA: TGTGCCAGGGGGACAGGGCGTAATCAGCCCCAGCATTTT
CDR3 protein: CARGTGRNQPQHF

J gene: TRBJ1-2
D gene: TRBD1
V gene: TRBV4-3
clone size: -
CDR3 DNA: TGCGCCAGCAGCCAGGACAGGGGGCGAAATGGCTACACCTTC
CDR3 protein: CASSQDRGRNGYTF

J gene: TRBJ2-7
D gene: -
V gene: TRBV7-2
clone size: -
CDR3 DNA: TGTGCCAGCAGCTTAGTGTCTGGCAGGGTAAGCTCCTACGAGCAGTACTTC
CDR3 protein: CASSLVSGRVSSYEQYF

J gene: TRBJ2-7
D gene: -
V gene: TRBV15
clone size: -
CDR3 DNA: TGTGCCACCAGCAGACCAGGACTACCCTCCTACGAGCAGTACTTC
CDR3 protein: CATSRPGLPSYEQYF

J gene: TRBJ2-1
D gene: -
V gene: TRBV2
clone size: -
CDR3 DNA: TGTGCCAGCACCGAAGGTCCAGGGCTTGTTCACGGCGCCTACAATGAGCAGTTCTTC
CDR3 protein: CASTEGPGLVHGAYNEQFF

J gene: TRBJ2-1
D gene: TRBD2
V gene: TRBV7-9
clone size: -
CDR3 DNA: TGTGCCAGCAGCCGGACGACTAGCGGGACCAGGGGTGAGCAGTTCTTC
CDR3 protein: CASSRTTSGTRGEQFF

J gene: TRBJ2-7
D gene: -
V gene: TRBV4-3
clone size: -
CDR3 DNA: TGCGCCAGCAGCCAGGCGACGGACTCCATCTACGAGCAGTACTTC
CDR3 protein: CASSQATDSIYEQYF

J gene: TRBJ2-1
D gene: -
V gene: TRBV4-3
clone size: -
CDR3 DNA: TGCGCCAGCAGCCAAGATACGGGTTCCTACAATGAGCAGTTCTTC
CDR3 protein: CASSQDTGSYNEQFF

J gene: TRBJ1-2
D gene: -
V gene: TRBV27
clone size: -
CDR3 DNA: TGTGCCAGCAGTTCCCGGTCAATCTATGGCTACACCTTC
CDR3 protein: CASSSRSIYGYTF

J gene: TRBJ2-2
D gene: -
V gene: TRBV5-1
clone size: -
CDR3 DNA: TGCGCCAGCAGCTTGGCTGGTAGCGTGAACACCGGGGAGCTGTTTTTT
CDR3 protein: CASSLAGSVNTGELFF

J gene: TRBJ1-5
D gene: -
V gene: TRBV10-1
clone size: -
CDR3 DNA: TGCGCCAGCAGTGAGTCTCTAATGGAGCCCCAGCATTTT
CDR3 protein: CASSESLMEPQHF

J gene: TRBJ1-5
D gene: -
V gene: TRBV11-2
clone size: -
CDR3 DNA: TGTGCCAGCAGCTCGGGACTGGAAGCAGCCCAGCATTTT
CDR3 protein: CASSSGLEAAQHF

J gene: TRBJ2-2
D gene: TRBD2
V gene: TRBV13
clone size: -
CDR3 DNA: TGTGCCAGCAGCTTAGGGACTAGCGGGAGACCCACCGGGGAGCTGTTTTTT
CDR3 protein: CASSLGTSGRPTGELFF

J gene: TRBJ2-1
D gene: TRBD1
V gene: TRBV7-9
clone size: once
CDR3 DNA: TGTGCCAGCAGCTTAGTAGTGACAGGGGGCAATGAGCAGTTCTTC
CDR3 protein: CASSLVVTGGNEQFF

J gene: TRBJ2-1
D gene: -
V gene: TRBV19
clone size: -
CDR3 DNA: TGTGCCAGTAGTAGGAGACAGCGCATCCTGGGCCTCAATGAGCAGTTCTTC
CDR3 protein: CASSRRQRILGLNEQFF

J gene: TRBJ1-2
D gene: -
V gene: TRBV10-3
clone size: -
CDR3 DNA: TGTGCCATCGACGGGGGGACCTATGGCTACACCTTC
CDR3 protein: CAIDGGTYGYTF

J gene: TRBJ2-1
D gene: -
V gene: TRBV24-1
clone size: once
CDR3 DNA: TGTGCCACCAGTGATTTTACGGGAAGCGAGCAGTTCTTC
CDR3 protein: CATSDFTGSEQFF

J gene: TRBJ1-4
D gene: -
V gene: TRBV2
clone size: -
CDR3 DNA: TGTGCCACCCGGAGGACCTACCGGGTGGAAAAACTGTTTTTT
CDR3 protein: CATRRTYRVEKLFF

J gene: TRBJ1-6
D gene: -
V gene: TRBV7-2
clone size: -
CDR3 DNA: TGTGCCAGCAGCCCTCGACCCGGGTATAATTCACCCCTCCACTTT
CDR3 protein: CASSPRPGYNSPLHF

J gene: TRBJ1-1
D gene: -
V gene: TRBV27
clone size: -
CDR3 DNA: TGTGCCAGCAGCCTCTGGGCCCTGAACACTGAAGCTTTCTTT
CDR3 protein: CASSLWALNTEAFF

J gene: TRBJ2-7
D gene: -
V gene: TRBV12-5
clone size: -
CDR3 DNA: TGTGCTAGTGGTTTGGTATTTAACGAGCAGTACTTC
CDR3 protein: CASGLVFNEQYF

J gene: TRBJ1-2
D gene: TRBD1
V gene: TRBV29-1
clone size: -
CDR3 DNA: TGCAGCGTTCTCCCCGGACAGGGGAACTATGGCTACACCTTC
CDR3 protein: CSVLPGQGNYGYTF

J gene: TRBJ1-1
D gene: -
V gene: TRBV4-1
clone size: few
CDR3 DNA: TGCGCCAGCAGCCCCCGACAGGTGAACACTGAAGCTTTCTTT
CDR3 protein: CASSPRQVNTEAFF

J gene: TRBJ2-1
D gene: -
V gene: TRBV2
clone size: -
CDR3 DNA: TGTGCCAGCCTCACTGAGTCAGGGCTAAGCTCCTACAATGAGCAGTTCTTC
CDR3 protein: CASLTESGLSSYNEQFF

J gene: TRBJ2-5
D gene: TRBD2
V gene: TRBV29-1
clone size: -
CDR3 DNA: TGCAGTGGAGCCGGGGGGGAGGAGACCCAGTACTTC
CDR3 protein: CSGAGGEETQYF

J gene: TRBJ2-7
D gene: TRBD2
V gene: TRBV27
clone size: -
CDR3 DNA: TGTGCCAGCAGTCTCCGGAGAGGCGCAGGACTAGCGGGCTACGAGCAGTACTTC
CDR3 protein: CASSLRRGAGLAGYEQYF

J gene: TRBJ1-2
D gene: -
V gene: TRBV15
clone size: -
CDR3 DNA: TGTGCCACCAGCAGACAGGGGAACTATGGCTACACCTTC
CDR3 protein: CATSRQGNYGYTF

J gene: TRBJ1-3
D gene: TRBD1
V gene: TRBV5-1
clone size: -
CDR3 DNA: TGCGCCAGCAGCCGAAGCACAGGGGGCTTCGTAAACACCATATATTTT
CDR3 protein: CASSRSTGGFVNTIYF

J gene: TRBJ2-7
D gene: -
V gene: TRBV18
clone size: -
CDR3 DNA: TGTGCCAGCTCACCACCTACCGAGATCTTAGGGAGCGAGCAGTACTTC
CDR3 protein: CASSPPTEILGSEQYF

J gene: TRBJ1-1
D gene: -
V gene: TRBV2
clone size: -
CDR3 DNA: TGTGCCAGCATGGGACAAGTTGAAGCTTTCTTT
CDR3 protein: CASMGQVEAFF

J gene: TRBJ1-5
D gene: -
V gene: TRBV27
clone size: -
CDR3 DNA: TGTGCCAGCAGTTTTTGGGGGGGAGATCAGCCCCAGCATTTT
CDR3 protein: CASSFWGGDQPQHF

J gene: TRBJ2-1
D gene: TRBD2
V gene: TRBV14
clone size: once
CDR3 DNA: TGTGCCAGCAGCCAAGATGACCTAGCGGGTTTCGGGAATGAGCAGTTCTTC
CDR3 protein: CASSQDDLAGFGNEQFF

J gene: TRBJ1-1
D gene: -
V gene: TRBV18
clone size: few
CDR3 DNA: TGTGCCAGCAACGGGGTTAACACTGAAGCTTTCTTT
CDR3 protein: CASNGVNTEAFF

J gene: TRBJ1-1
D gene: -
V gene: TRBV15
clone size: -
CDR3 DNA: TGTGCCACCAGCAGTGGACTGAGTCTGATCACTGAAGCTTTCTTT
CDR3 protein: CATSSGLSLITEAFF

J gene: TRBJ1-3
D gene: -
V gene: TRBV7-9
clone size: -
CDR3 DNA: TGTGCCAGCAGCTTCCGCCAGGGCGGTATCAACACCATATATTTT
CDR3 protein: CASSFRQGGINTIYF

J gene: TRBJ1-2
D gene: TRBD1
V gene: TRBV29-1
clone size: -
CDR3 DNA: TGCAGCCCTAGGACAGGGGGTTACGGCTACACCTTC
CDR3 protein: CSPRTGGYGYTF

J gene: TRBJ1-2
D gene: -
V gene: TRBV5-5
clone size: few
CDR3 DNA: TGTGCCAGCAGCCCCCGCCCGGTATGGGAGCCCACTAACTATGGCTACACCTTC
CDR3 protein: CASSPRPVWEPTNYGYTF

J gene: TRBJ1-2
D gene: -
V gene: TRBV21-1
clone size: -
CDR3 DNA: TGTGCCAGCAGCAAAGCAATAACAGCTCCTAACTATGGCTACACCTTC
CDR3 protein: CASSKAITAPNYGYTF

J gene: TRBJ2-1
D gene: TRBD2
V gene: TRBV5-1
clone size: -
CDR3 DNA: TGCGCCAGCAGCGTCCGGACTAGCGGGAATTACAATGAGCAGTTCTTC
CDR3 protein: CASSVRTSGNYNEQFF

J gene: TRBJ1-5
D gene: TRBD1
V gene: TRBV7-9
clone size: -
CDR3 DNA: TGTGCCAGCAGCTCGACAGGGACGCAGAGGCCCCAGCATTTT
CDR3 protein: CASSSTGTQRPQHF

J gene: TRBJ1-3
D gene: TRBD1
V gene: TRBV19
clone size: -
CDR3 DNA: TGTGCCAGTAGTCATAGACAGGGGAACTCTGGAAACACCATATATTTT
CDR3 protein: CASSHRQGNSGNTIYF

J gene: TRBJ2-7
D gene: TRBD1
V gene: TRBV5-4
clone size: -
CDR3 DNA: TGTGCCAGCAGCGAGGAGCTACAGGGGGCTCCTTACGAGCAGTACTTC
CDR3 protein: CASSEELQGAPYEQYF

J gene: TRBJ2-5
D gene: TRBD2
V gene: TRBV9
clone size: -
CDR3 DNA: TGTGCCAGCAGCTCAGAACTAGCGGGAGGGCCCGGATGGGTCCAAGAGACCCAGTACTTC
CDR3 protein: CASSSELAGGPGWVQETQYF